Presented here are 15 T cell receptor beta chains from one specimen sequenced in a study of blood T cells in healthy people across ages. A sample-barcoded 5' primer and a J-beta primer mix were used in a second PCR of about 7 to 12 cycles. Each CDR3 protein gets one entry after TCRdb re-called the 5' RACE reads with MiXCR. The data show 700,000 to 950,000 distinct CDR3 sequences, more than 45% seen once. Sequenced sample: blood. The receptors were gathered from a man younger than 40 in good health.

This rearrangement joins TRBV20-1 to TRBJ2-3; the match to TRBD1 covers 7 bases. V shed 5 bases and J 3 bases; nucleotides not matched to a gene: 14. CDR1 is DFQATT and CDR2 is SNEGSKA in the germline V gene (reference sequence). The CDR3 is made up of 16 amino acids. The CDR3 coding sequence is TGCAGTGCTCCCTCCCCGGGCAGGGGGATAACAGATACGCAGTATTTT. The encoded protein is CSAPSPGRGITDTQYF.

The table lists this clonotype with a count of one. This chain uses TRBV12-3 or TRBV12-4 with TRBJ1-2, with 9 nucleotides matching TRBD1. The CDR3 spans 15 residues. The ends lost 5 bases at V and 5 bases at J; junction bases unmatched: 9. CDR3 loop: CASSPGGQGQYGYTF. The CDR3 DNA reads TGTGCCAGCAGTCCCGGCGGACAGGGGCAATATGGCTACACCTTC.

This clonotype was counted a few times. This chain uses TRBV6-6 with TRBJ2-1; D is possibly TRBD1 (6 bases). This CDR3 is built from 15 residues. Germline CDR1 is MNHNY and CDR2 is SVGAGI (reference sequence). Trimming cost V 3 bases and J 1 base, with 10 bases left between them. The CDR3: CASSYGGGSYNEQFF. For the CDR3, the DNA is TGTGCCAGCAGTTATGGGGGCGGTTCCTACAATGAGCAGTTCTTC.

For the CDR3, the DNA is TGTGCCAGCAGCCCTGAGGGGAGCTCCTACAATGAGCAGTTCTTC. Encoded protein: CASSPEGSSYNEQFF. This chain uses TRBV6-2 or TRBV6-3 with TRBJ2-1; D is perhaps TRBD1 or TRBD2 (5 bases each). Per the germline V gene, CDR1 is MNHEY and CDR2 is SVGEGT. Trimming left V 6 bases short and J 0 bases short, with 12 bases between. The CDR3 runs 15 residues.

This chain connects TRBV20-1 to TRBJ2-3, with no clear D. V was pared by 6 bases and J by 1 base, with 11 bases between. This CDR3 is 13 amino acids long. Germline CDR1 is DFQATT and CDR2 is SNEGSKA (reference sequence). The CDR3 region has the DNA TGCAGTGCAAAAACAGTGGGCACAGATACGCAGTATTTT. Its translation: CSAKTVGTDTQYF.

The chain joins TRBV2 to TRBJ2-3; no firm D call. The CDR3 covers 14 residues. In germline, CDR1 is SNHLY, CDR2 FYNNEI. Trimming removed 4 bases from V and 1 base from J, with 9 bases in between. The CDR3 DNA reads as TGTGCCAGCAGTGGGGGATTGCGCACAGATACGCAGTATTTT. It yields the protein CASSGGLRTDTQYF.

The chain joins TRBV6-6 to TRBJ2-5; 11 bases match TRBD2. The better agreement between TRBJ2-7 and the DNA end casts doubt on the J call. This CDR3 comprises 17 residues. Germline V gene sequence: CDR1 MNHNY, CDR2 SVGAGI (reference sequence). The CDR3 bases are TGTGCCAGCAGTTCGAACCTGCGACTAGCGGGAATCTACGAGCAGTACTTC. Its protein is CASSSNLRLAGIYEQYF.

V is TRBV12-5 and J is TRBJ1-1; the D gene is possibly TRBD1 (6 bases). The CDR3 runs 14 residues. The germline CDR1 and CDR2 sequences are LGHNT and FRNRAP. V lost 1 base and J lost 5, with 11 bases in between. The CDR3 DNA follows: TGTGCTAGTGGTTTGGGTAGGGGGTGGACTGAAGCTTTCTTT. Protein product: CASGLGRGWTEAFF.

This rearrangement joins TRBV6-6 to TRBJ2-5; 9 bases line up with TRBD1. The ends lost 8 bases at V and 11 bases at J; junction bases unmatched: 15. This CDR3 comprises 14 residues. Per germline, CDR1 MNHNY and CDR2 SVGAGI (reference sequence). Written as DNA, the CDR3 is TGTGCCAGCGAGGTTGGGACAGGGCACAATGAGCAGTACTTC. Amino acids: CASEVGTGHNEQYF.

This clonotype was counted a few times. The chain uses TRBV7-2 and TRBJ2-7; TRBD1 aligns across 7 bases. Trimming cost V 2 bases and J 1 base; bases outside gene matches: 8. CDR1 and CDR2 (germline): SGHTA, FQGNSA. The CDR3 sequence is 16 residues long. The CDR3 DNA reads TGTGCCAGCAGCTTAACGGGACAGAGGGGTTCCTACGAGCAGTACTTC. This encodes CASSLTGQRGSYEQYF.

V is TRBV15 and J is TRBJ1-2; tentatively, D is TRBD1 (6 bases). CDR1 is LNHNV, CDR2 YYDKDF, per germline (reference sequence). There are 15 residues in the CDR3. V was cut by 2 bases and J by 2 bases, with 12 bases left in between. The CDR3 sequence: CATSRSTQGNYGYTF. In DNA, the CDR3 is TGTGCCACCAGCAGATCGACCCAGGGGAACTATGGCTACACCTTC.

This clonotype was seen at least ten times. V and J are TRBV12-3 or TRBV12-4 and TRBJ2-3, with D tentatively TRBD2 (6 bases). V lost 3 bases and J 11 bases, leaving 18 bases between the germline ends. This CDR3 spans 14 amino acids. CDR3 sequence (DNA): TGTGCCAGCAGTTTCGGAGGGGCCGGAGATGTGCAGTATTTT. It codes for CASSFGGAGDVQYF.

V and J are TRBV20-1 and TRBJ2-1; 8 nucleotides match TRBD2. V was clipped by 6 bases and J by 7 bases; unmatched bases: 14. The length of the CDR3 is 15 residues. In germline, CDR1 is DFQATT, CDR2 SNEGSKA (reference sequence). The DNA for the CDR3 is TGCAGTGCGCAGCACGGGAGGGCGGTGAGGAATGAGCAGTTCTTC. Translating gives CSAQHGRAVRNEQFF.

The chain links TRBV6-5 to TRBJ2-1; the D call may be TRBD1 or TRBD2 (5 bases each). CDR1 and CDR2 (germline): MNHEY, SVGAGI. The CDR3 totals 17 residues. Between the trimmed V and J ends, which lost 0 bases and 2 bases, there was a span of 14 bases. This chain's CDR3 is CASSYSLGDLTYNEQFF. The CDR3 DNA reads TGTGCCAGCAGTTACTCGTTAGGGGACCTCACCTACAATGAGCAGTTCTTC.

This chain joins TRBV3-1 and TRBJ2-5, with D possibly being TRBD1 or TRBD2 (6 bases each). The germline gives CDR1 LGHDT, CDR2 YNNKEL (reference sequence). CDR3 size: 16 residues. The germline V and J ends were trimmed by 6 bases and 0 bases, with 17 bases remaining between them. CDR3 sequence reads: CASSRGPASYQETQYF. The CDR3 DNA sequence: TGTGCCAGCAGTCGGGGGCCCGCGAGTTACCAAGAGACCCAGTACTTC.